This entry features one T cell receptor (beta chain) sequence. Its binding antigen is unknown. No much larger clone is present one base from it, and per-base qualities are unavailable. This entry comes from a study of cytomegalovirus exposure and HLA in healthy donors (dated by TCRdb to 2016 to 2017). A note on the overall study: In an earlier analysis of roughly 590 of the donors, 250 to 350 Gb of sequence data and some 100 million unique TCR beta sequences from 180 million or so T cells were reported. A later genetic analysis used genome-wide SNP genotypes for about three fifths of the 666 donors, treating that subset as a discovery cohort. To decide whether each TCR beta V gene segment behaved as functional or pseudogenic, an earlier analysis of 587 of the donors relied on high-throughput TCR beta sequencing. The study profiled the T cell repertoires of 500 to 800 subjects by immunosequencing and related them to cytomegalovirus serostatus. All discovery cohort repertoires had been generated on a single sequencing platform. The study aimed to test whether cataloging public T cell receptors could reveal signatures of past pathogen exposure. Both class I and class II loci were covered by HLA typing, at four-digit resolution. In the later analysis, no new phenotypic data were used to find candidate immune exposures; instead, reliance was placed on TCR beta sequences and their occurrence across donors. The number of typed donors differed by locus: about 629-630 for A, B, C, DRB1 and DQB1; about 520 for DQA1; some 590 for DPA1; and around 450 for DPB1. Roughly 5 DR-DQ haplotypes were handled as single units for association and clustering, since linkage in the cohort was strong. An early release covering roughly 600 HLA-typed donors comprised about 310 gigabases of sequencing data and around 86 million unique TCR sequences. Among some 410 genotyped donors of the cohort, an average of around 240,000 unique TCR beta nucleotide sequences was sequenced per donor, of which about 19% were non-productive. Among the roughly 430 genotyped donors, approximately 77% belonged to the genetic ancestry cluster associated with self-reported Caucasian donors. To predict cytomegalovirus infection status, the study brought together high-throughput TCR immunosequencing, statistical association of individual TCRs with disease status, and machine learning. A later analysis re-examined previously published TCR beta repertoires from roughly 650 donors and added high-resolution HLA genotyping to investigate patterns of TCR occurrence. Besides the first cohort of around 670 subjects, a separate validation cohort made up of roughly 120 different subjects was used. Alongside the repertoire data, information on donor age, sex, ethnicity and CMV serostatus was compiled.

Preparation of the library involved the immunoSEQ multiplex PCR assay. For the multiplex PCR, a mixture combining 60 forward primers for TCR Vbeta segments and 13 reverse primers for TCR Jbeta segments was used. The CDR3 region of rearranged TCR beta genes was amplified from genomic DNA with a multiplex PCR assay. Amplified TCR beta libraries were sequenced as 87-base-pair reads on the Illumina HiSeq System. The published analysis was carried out like this. In a later analysis, roughly 80 million unique TCR beta chains were counted across the 500 to 850 repertoires, and around 10 million of these chains were shared by at least two donors. To remove PCR and sequencing errors, raw reads were error-corrected and collapsed into unique sequences using a nearest-neighbor algorithm that merged closely related sequences. To assign V, D and J gene segments, CDR3 sequences were aligned to IMGT reference sequences. Each retained sequence needed at least a six-nucleotide match to both a V gene segment and a J gene segment. Rearrangements were classified as productive when the CDR3 lacked stop codons and remained in frame with V and J, and all other rearrangements were classified as non-productive. Following IMGT convention, CDR3 was defined as the stretch from the second conserved V-encoded cysteine to the conserved J-encoded phenylalanine. The earlier analysis of some 540 of the donors excluded any sequence lacking an unambiguous match to a single V gene segment. An earlier analysis of just under 600 of the donors called V segments functional above 56.7% productive rearrangements and segregating when the between-donor standard deviation exceeded 5%. A statistical classification framework was built to diagnose cytomegalovirus status from the catalog of TCR beta chain sequences. In a later analysis, V and J genes were assigned by comparing TCR nucleotide sequences against IMGT/GENE-DB human TR gene sequences. Using the TCRdist pipeline, a later analysis assigned CDR3 sequences along with most-parsimonious VDJ recombination scenarios. In a later analysis, each TCR beta chain was defined by its CDR3 amino acid sequence together with its V-gene family, and reads lacking a unique V-gene family were excluded. In a later analysis, fewer than 600 highly shared, low-generation-probability nucleotide sequences were removed to address suspected cross-contamination and a sequencing artifact. In a later analysis, a clonal expansion index was calculated for each public chain from normalized within-repertoire ranks of inferred template counts. A later analysis computed generation probabilities with a VDJ recombination model fitted to out-of-frame rearrangements, and checked the results against IGoR. Hypergeometric tests were used in a later analysis to score TCR-TCR, TCR-HLA and TCR-CMV co-occurrence, with a repertoire-size bias correction applied to the TCR pairs. To estimate false discovery rates, a later analysis permuted the HLA or CMV assignments 20 times. In a later analysis, co-occurring TCRs were grouped using DBSCAN, with TCRdist sequence similarity added in when clustering inside HLA-allele-positive subsets. Repertoires with fewer than 30,000 or more than 120,000 public chains were left out of co-occurrence clustering, as were five repertoires with anomalous nucleotide sharing. This is the immuneACCESS table as TCRdb keeps it, with only in-frame sequences that have V and J called. A part of the clones is gone; compared with another copy, unresolved V genes explain less than half, and the rest is unexplained. Clone size and V and J calls were adopted from that table, with D and trimming inferred from the DNA. In this sample the table shows under 200,000 clones, roughly 70% of which occur a single time. In total, the top ten clones hold about 2.5% of the sample.

The germline V gene supplies CDR1 SGHTA and CDR2 FQGNSA. The CDR3 runs 16 residues from the cysteine to the phenylalanine. The retained sequence is limited to the CDR3, 48 bases, with the frame set at the first base. From V the trimming removes 5 bases and from J it removes 6 bases, while the gene matches leave 12 bases of the junction unaccounted for. The cohort comprised 550 to 700 healthy bone marrow donors. All cohort members were sampled while nominally healthy, although unrecorded immune exposures were likely present. The donor was CMV seropositive and was included in the group of 250 to 350 seropositive cohort members. Each donor provided a peripheral blood sample, and peripheral blood mononuclear cells were used for TCR beta sequencing. Genomic DNA extraction from the blood cell samples was performed with the Qiagen DNeasy Blood Extraction Kit. Study-wide conclusions, independent of this receptor: Roughly uniform sequencing depth across donors was assumed in presence/absence analyses, although this assumption may not hold. Most TCR sequences were seen in very few donors, while some public TCRs were found in many individuals. Compared with equally common non-associated chains, HLA-associated TCR beta chains in a later analysis were more clonally expanded and had lower generation probabilities. Strong co-occurrence of HLA alleles, especially DR and DQ, made assigning TCR associations to individual alleles difficult. In vitro tests confirmed that a few of the cytomegalovirus-associated TCR beta chains recognize cytomegalovirus antigens. HLA typing was unavailable for some donors at each locus, so association tests used only the typed subset. The sequencing pipeline was judged likely to have produced a cluster of highly shared sequence variants as a technical artifact. CMV serostatus was the only immune exposure information available for the cohort. In an earlier analysis of 587 of the donors, most TCR beta V segments were observed in productive rearrangements about 87% or about 30% of the time, broadly matching IMGT annotations. The authors suggested that the approach could potentially be extended to other disease states and immunological phenotypes. Correlated functional status among segregating V segments might be attributable to linkage disequilibrium, but an unknown experimental factor could not be ruled out. This cohort had only TCR beta chains sequenced, and the lack of alpha or paired-chain data limited which features could be detected. A total of roughly 160 TCR beta chains were listed by the study as associated with cytomegalovirus. An association between a missense DCLRE1C variant and V-gene and J-gene trimming of TCR beta chains was found in a later genetic analysis and replicated in an independent cohort. Several of the top co-occurrence clusters appeared to be linked to parvovirus B19, influenza, CMV and Epstein-Barr virus, according to a later analysis. A further reported finding was that TCR beta sequences accurately predicted the HLA-A and HLA-B alleles for most subjects in the first cohort. In a later genetic analysis, fewer N-insertions in productive TCRs were reported among donors in an Asian-associated ancestry cluster than the roughly 700-donor mean. According to a later analysis, TCR association rates differed among HLA loci, with DRB1 alleles showing the most associated TCRs and HLA-C alleles showing the fewest. Most CMV-associated TCR beta chains appeared to be HLA-restricted in a later analysis, and the HLA associations seemed to be driven largely by CMV exposure. In a later analysis, 15,000 to 20,000 TCR beta sequences were associated with specific HLA alleles at a false discovery rate of 0.05. Some IMGT-functional V segments, including TRBV6-2 and TRBV6-3, could not be told apart with the 87-base-pair reads, so those segments were excluded. In both the original and validation cohorts, the classifier was reported to diagnose cytomegalovirus status with high specificity and sensitivity. The earlier analysis of 587 of the donors excluded 15 to 20 rarely observed V segments, including chromosome 9 orphons, because counts were too low.

Sequencing was done on a sample of PBMCs. The sequence derives from a woman in her thirties or forties in good health and CMV-seropositive. Recombination linked TRBV7-2 to TRBJ2-3; TRBD2 lines up with 9 middle nucleotides. Read as DNA, the sequence is TGTGCCAGCAGCCTCGGGCGGGGGGGGTCTAGGGATACGCAGTATTTT. Translated, this is CASSLGRGGSRDTQYF. Reference TRBV7-2 and TRBJ2-3 proteins supply the regions before and after the CDR3; the full variable domain is: GAGVSQSPSNKVTEKGKDVELRCDPISGHTALYWYRQSLGQGLEFLIYFQGNSAPDKSGLPSDRFSAERTGGSVSTLTIQRTQQEDSAVYLCASSLGRGGSRDTQYFGPGTRLTVL.